The 23 T cell receptor beta chains listed next were all sequenced from one sample in a study of cytomegalovirus exposure and HLA in healthy donors. PCR involved 60 Vbeta and 13 Jbeta primers. The data were produced by immunoSEQ multiplex PCR, yet TCRdb's version contains in-frame clones alone and is incomplete. In the table there are 90,000 to 100,000 clones, approximately 77% of which are singletons. Sequenced: PBMCs. The receptors were gathered from a woman between 35 and 50 years old in good health and CMV-seronegative.

The chain is built from TRBV5-1 and TRBJ2-5; 8 bases are a match to TRBD2. Germline assignment: CDR1 SGHRS and CDR2 YFSETQ. The CDR3 length is 15 residues. Losses at the gene ends were 4 bases for V and 4 bases for J; bases not matched to a gene: 9. CDR3 residues: CASSVRGGSGETQYF. As DNA, the CDR3 is TGCGCCAGCAGCGTCCGGGGGGGCTCGGGAGAGACCCAGTACTTC.

The chain is built from TRBV15 and TRBJ1-5; D is unclear. The CDR3 spans 15 residues. Germline values: CDR1 LNHNV, CDR2 YYDKDF (reference sequence). With 0 bases removed from V and 10 bases from J, the gap between germline ends came to 16 bases. The chain's CDR3 is CATSRDQASGYPQHF. CDR3 coding DNA: TGTGCCACCAGCAGAGATCAGGCGTCCGGATATCCCCAGCATTTT.

The CDR3 sequence: CAWSGGGGQPQHF. In DNA, the CDR3 is TGTGCCTGGAGTGGGGGCGGGGGTCAGCCCCAGCATTTT. The chain carries TRBV30 and TRBJ1-5; a possible D gene is TRBD1 (5 bases). This CDR3 has 13 residues. Germline CDR1 reads GTSNPN; CDR2 reads SVGIG (reference sequence). The germline V and J ends were trimmed by 1 base and 6 bases, with 10 bases remaining between them.

The chain employs TRBV7-9 and TRBJ2-7; a weak D match, TRBD1 (6 bases). CDR3 length: 14 amino acids. The ends were cut back, 5 bases at V and 3 bases at J, with 14 bases in the middle. Per the germline V gene, CDR1 is SEHNR and CDR2 is FQNEAQ (reference sequence). CDR3 in amino acids: CASSAPGHDYEQYF. The CDR3 DNA reads as TGTGCCAGCAGCGCCCCGGGACACGACTACGAGCAGTACTTC.

This chain links TRBV29-1 with TRBJ1-2; possibly TRBD1 for D (5 bases). Between the trimmed V and J ends, which lost 4 bases and 5 bases, there was a span of 14 bases. Germline V gene data show CDR1 as SQVTM and CDR2 as ANQGSEA. This CDR3 comprises 13 residues. This chain's CDR3 is CSVVSQGTYGYTF. The CDR3 coding sequence is TGCAGCGTTGTATCGCAGGGAACGTATGGCTACACCTTC. Full variable domain (remainder filled in from reference TRBV29-1 and TRBJ1-2): SAVISQKPSRDICQRGTSLTIQCQVDSQVTMMFWYRQQPGQSLTLIATANQGSEATYESGFVIDKFPISRPNLTFSTLTVSNMSPEDSSIYLCSVVSQGTYGYTFGSGTRLTVV.

This chain connects TRBV29-1 to TRBJ1-2; D not resolved. Germline V lookup: CDR1 SQVTM, CDR2 ANQGSEA. The CDR3 totals 12 residues. The CDR3 DNA sequence: TGCAGTACGGGTTCTGCTAACTATGGCTACACCTTC. The encoded protein is CSTGSANYGYTF.

The chain has TRBV29-1 and TRBJ2-3, with TRBD2 as a possible D gene (5 bases). The germline V gene encodes CDR1 SQVTM and CDR2 ANQGSEA. The CDR3 sequence is 10 residues long. The V end was cut by 7 bases, the J end by 14 bases, with 16 bases between. The CDR3 loop is CSAGPSAGYF. The CDR3, as DNA: TGCAGCGCCGGGCCAAGTGCGGGGTATTTT.

The sample holds one count of this clone. The V gene is TRBV28, the J gene TRBJ2-7; 8 nucleotides line up with TRBD1. This CDR3 spans 15 amino acids. Germline values: CDR1 MDHEN, CDR2 SYDVKM. V shed 4 bases and J 5 bases; nucleotides not matched to a gene: 10. CDR3 DNA: TGTGCCAGCAGTTCCCCAGTCCTACAGGGGGACGAGCAGTACTTC. Protein product: CASSSPVLQGDEQYF.

This rearrangement joins TRBV5-5 to TRBJ2-1; D uncertain. Between the trimmed V and J ends, which lost 1 base and 5 bases, there was a span of 13 bases. The CDR3 totals 15 residues. The germline CDR1 and CDR2 sequences are SGHKS and YYEKEE (reference sequence). The CDR3 is CASSLLRSANNEQFF. CDR3 nucleotide sequence: TGTGCCAGCAGCTTGTTGAGGTCAGCGAACAATGAGCAGTTCTTC.

The rearrangement joins TRBV6-4 to TRBJ2-7; D not certain. CDR3 size: 14 residues. Trimming shortened V by 0 bases and J by 1 base, and 7 bases separated the two germline ends. Germline values: CDR1 MRHNA, CDR2 SNTAGT. In nucleotides, the CDR3 is TGTGCCAGCAGTGACTCGAGACTTTCCTACGAGCAGTACTTC. Encoded protein: CASSDSRLSYEQYF.

The V and J genes are TRBV2 and TRBJ2-2; 7 positions agree with TRBD1. Germline V CDR1 and CDR2: SNHLY, FYNNEI. CDR3 length: 15 residues. Trimming cost V 8 bases and J 1 base; bases outside gene matches: 7. The CDR3 loop is CASSGGQRNTGELFF. In DNA form, the CDR3 reads TGTGCCAGCTCAGGGGGACAGAGGAACACCGGGGAGCTGTTTTTT.

The chain couples TRBV29-1 to TRBJ1-4; the D gene is possibly TRBD1 (5 bases). V was cut by 6 bases and J by 4 bases, with 15 bases left in between. The CDR3 runs to 14 residues. CDR1 and CDR2 (germline): SQVTM, ANQGSEA. This chain's CDR3 is CSVGSPGGNEKLFF. Written as DNA, the CDR3 is TGCAGCGTCGGATCACCCGGGGGTAATGAAAAACTGTTTTTT.

The sample holds a few counts of this clone. The genes are TRBV5-1 and TRBJ2-5; 7 bases are a match to TRBD1. With V trimmed by 2 bases and J by 3 bases, 10 bases remained unmatched. The CDR3 spans 16 residues. The germline V gene encodes CDR1 SGHRS and CDR2 YFSETQ. CDR3 residues: CASSFNRGQAEETQYF. The CDR3 DNA reads as TGCGCCAGCAGCTTTAATAGGGGGCAGGCAGAAGAGACCCAGTACTTC.

The V and J genes are TRBV7-9 and TRBJ1-1; D is unclear. The CDR3 contains 13 residues. Germline V gives CDR1 SEHNR, CDR2 FQNEAQ (reference sequence). V lost 5 bases, J lost 2 bases, and 9 bases lay in between. Here the CDR3 DNA reads TGTGCCAGCAGCCCGCCTATAAACACTGAAGCTTTCTTT. This codes for CASSPPINTEAFF.

This clone was counted a single time. The gene calls are TRBV7-9 and TRBJ1-1; the D gene is possibly TRBD1 (5 bases). Germline CDR1 and CDR2: SEHNR and FQNEAQ (reference sequence). The V end was cut by 5 bases, the J end by 4 bases, with 14 bases between. The CDR3 length is 14 residues. The CDR3 loop is CASSLGGGGTEAFF. In DNA form, the CDR3 reads TGTGCCAGCAGCCTCGGGGGAGGCGGCACTGAAGCTTTCTTT.

Notes on this clone: The junction shows a germline mismatch at one end, possibly a read error. The V call is TRBV29-1, the J call TRBJ1-1; unclear D gene. CDR1 is SQVTM and CDR2 is ANQGSEA in the germline V gene. The CDR3 is 12 residues long. In nucleotides, the CDR3 is TGCAGCATTGATTCGCGGGCAGTTGAAGCTTTCTTT. Encoded protein: CSIDSRAVEAFF. Filled out from reference TRBV29-1 and TRBJ1-1, the complete variable domain reads SAVISQKPSRDICQRGTSLTIQCQVDSQVTMMFWYRQQPGQSLTLIATANQGSEATYESGFVIDKFPISRPNLTFSTLTVSNMSPEDSSIYLCSIDSRAVEAFFGQGTRLTVV.

The chain couples TRBV27 to TRBJ1-4; perhaps TRBD1 as D (6 bases). The CDR3 loop spans 14 amino acids. Germline V gives CDR1 MNHEY, CDR2 SMNVEV (reference sequence). V was trimmed by 6 bases and J by 6 bases, leaving 14 bases between them. The CDR3 coding sequence is TGTGCCAGCAGAAGGGACATATCCCATGAAAAACTGTTTTTT. This encodes CASRRDISHEKLFF.

In its sample, this clone was seen a few times. V usage is TRBV4-2 and J usage is TRBJ2-5; tentative D call: TRBD2 (6 bases). Judging by the DNA end, TRBJ2-7 fits better; the J call may be wrong. Per the germline V gene, CDR1 is LGHNA and CDR2 is YNFKEQ. The CDR3 runs 17 residues. DNA for the CDR3: TGTGCCAGCAGCCAAGCTCTACGGACGGAGGGATTATACGAGCAGTACTTC. Translated: CASSQALRTEGLYEQYF.

This clone was counted a single time. The chain recombines TRBV6-5 with TRBJ2-4, with 8 bases lining up with TRBD1. J gave up 3 bases and V 3 bases, and 1 base lay outside the gene matches. The CDR3 has 14 residues. CDR1 and CDR2 from the germline V gene are MNHEY and SVGAGI. The CDR3 DNA follows: TGTGCCAGCAGTTATGACAGGGGCAAAAACATTCAGTACTTC. This gives the protein CASSYDRGKNIQYF.

The rearrangement joins TRBV4-1 to TRBJ1-5; TRBD1 is a possible D gene (5 bases). Germline V CDR1 and CDR2: MGHRA, YSYEKL. The V gene lost 2 bases and the J gene lost 0 bases, with 17 bases spanning the gap. This CDR3 has 18 amino acids. This chain's CDR3 is CASSQQPGTATSNQPQHF. The CDR3 DNA follows: TGCGCCAGCAGCCAACAACCCGGGACTGCGACTAGCAATCAGCCCCAGCATTTT.

This clone has just a few counts. This sequence joins TRBV19 and TRBJ1-1; D remains unclear. CDR3 length: 12 amino acids. CDR1 is LNHDA and CDR2 is SQIVND in the germline V gene (reference sequence). V was pared by 3 bases and J by 8 bases, with 10 bases between. Here the CDR3 reads CASSILREEAFF. The CDR3 region has the DNA TGTGCCAGTAGTATTCTTCGGGAGGAAGCTTTCTTT.

This clone was detected a few times. The chain uses TRBV5-6 and TRBJ1-1; no clear D. V was pared by 1 base and J by 0 bases, with 7 bases between. Germline V CDR1 and CDR2: SGHDT, YYEEEE. CDR3 length: 14 residues. DNA for the CDR3: TGTGCCAGCAGCTTGAGGCGGATGAACACTGAAGCTTTCTTT. Translating gives CASSLRRMNTEAFF.

The J gene is TRBJ1-6, the V gene TRBV2; D gene unclear. CDR1 is SNHLY and CDR2 is FYNNEI in the germline V gene. The V end was cut by 8 bases, the J end by 0 bases, with 8 bases between. There are 14 residues in the CDR3. CDR3 sequence (DNA): TGTGCCAGCTCGGGTGTCTCCTATAATTCACCCCTCCACTTT. It is translated as CASSGVSYNSPLHF. The full variable domain, in which reference TRBV2 and TRBJ1-6 provide the parts outside the CDR3, is EPEVTQTPSHQVTQMGQEVILRCVPISNHLYFYWYRQILGQKVEFLVSFYNNEISEKSEIFDDQFSVERPDGSNFTLKIRSTKLEDSAMYFCASSGVSYNSPLHFGNGTRLTVT.